This T cell receptor (beta chain) is from a study of T cell repertoires in cytomegalovirus infection. This clonotype was counted only a few times. What it binds is unknown. TCRdb re-called the reads with MiXCR, one entry per CDR3 protein. In the table there are about 340,000 distinct CDR3 sequences, almost 30% of which are singletons. Germline loops: CDR1 SGHRS, CDR2 YFSETQ. The ends were cut back, 0 bases at V and 3 bases at J, with 10 bases in the middle. This CDR3 is built from 14 residues. Sequencing was performed on cultured PBMCs, taken from culture after CMV antigen stimulation. The chain joins TRBV5-1 to TRBJ2-7; the D gene could be TRBD1 or TRBD2 (6 bases each). This sequence originates from a human donor in good health (CMV status not recorded). Some clones in this sample may be carry-over from other donors' samples. CDR3: CASSLVGGVYEQYF. CDR3 DNA sequence: TGCGCCAGCAGCTTGGTCGGGGGCGTCTACGAGCAGTACTTC. Combining the CDR3 with reference TRBV5-1 and TRBJ2-7 gives the whole variable domain KAGVTQTPRYLIKTRGQQVTLSCSPISGHRSVSWYQQTPGQGLQFLFEYFSETQRNKGNFPGRFSGRQFSNSRSEMNVSTLELGDSALYLCASSLVGGVYEQYFGPGTRLTVT.